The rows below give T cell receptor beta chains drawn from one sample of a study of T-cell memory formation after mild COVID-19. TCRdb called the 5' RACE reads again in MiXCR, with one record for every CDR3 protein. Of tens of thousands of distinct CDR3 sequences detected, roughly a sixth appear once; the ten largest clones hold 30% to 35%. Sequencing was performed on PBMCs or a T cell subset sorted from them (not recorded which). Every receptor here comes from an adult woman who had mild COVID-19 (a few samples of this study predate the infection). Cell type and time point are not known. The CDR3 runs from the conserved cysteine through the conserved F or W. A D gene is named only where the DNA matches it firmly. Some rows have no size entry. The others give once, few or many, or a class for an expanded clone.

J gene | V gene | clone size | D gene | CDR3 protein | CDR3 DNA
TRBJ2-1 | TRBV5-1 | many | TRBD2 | CASSLGTSGAYNEQFF | TGCGCCAGCAGCTTGGGGACTAGCGGGGCTTACAATGAGCAGTTCTTC
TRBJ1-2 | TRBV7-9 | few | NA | CASSLDWQETNYGYTF | TGTGCCAGCAGCTTAGACTGGCAGGAAACTAACTATGGCTACACCTTC
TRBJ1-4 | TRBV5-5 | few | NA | CASSSSGEKLFF | TGTGCCAGCAGCTCCAGTGGGGAAAAACTGTTTTTT
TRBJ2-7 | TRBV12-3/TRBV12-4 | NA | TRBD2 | CASSFPTGEGGSYEQYF | TGTGCCAGCAGTTTTCCGACGGGGGAGGGAGGCTCCTACGAGCAGTACTTC
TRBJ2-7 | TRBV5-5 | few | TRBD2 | CASSLVSSGRGYEQYF | TGTGCCAGCAGCTTGGTTTCTAGCGGGAGGGGATACGAGCAGTACTTC
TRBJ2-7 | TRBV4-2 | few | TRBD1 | CASSQGRDRVNEQYF | TGTGCCAGCAGCCAGGGCCGGGACAGGGTGAACGAGCAGTACTTC
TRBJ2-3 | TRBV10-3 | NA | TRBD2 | CAISETSGYTDTQYF | TGTGCCATCAGTGAGACTAGCGGGTACACAGATACGCAGTATTTT
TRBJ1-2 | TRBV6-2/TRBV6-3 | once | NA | CASSPQQGYGYTF | TGTGCCAGCAGCCCACAACAGGGATATGGCTACACCTTC
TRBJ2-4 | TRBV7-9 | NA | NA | CASSLDFGGGGGNIQYF | TGTGCCAGCAGCTTAGATTTCGGAGGGGGAGGTGGAAACATTCAGTACTTC
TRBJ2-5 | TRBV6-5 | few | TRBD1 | CASSYGTGDQETQYF | TGTGCCAGCAGTTACGGGACAGGGGATCAAGAGACCCAGTACTTC
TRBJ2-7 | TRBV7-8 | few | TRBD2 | CASSLGTTSYYEQYF | TGTGCCAGCAGCTTAGGTACGACTAGCTACTACGAGCAGTACTTC
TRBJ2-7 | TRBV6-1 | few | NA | CASSVSYYEQYF | TGTGCCAGCAGTGTCAGTTACTACGAGCAGTACTTC
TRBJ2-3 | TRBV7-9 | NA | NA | CASSSRPGLYTDTQYF | TGTGCCAGCAGCTCCCGCCCGGGACTCTACACAGATACGCAGTATTTT
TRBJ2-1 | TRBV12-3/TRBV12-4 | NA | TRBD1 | CASSSGTGGFIAYNEQFF | TGTGCCAGCAGTTCCGGGACAGGGGGCTTTATCGCCTACAATGAGCAGTTCTTC
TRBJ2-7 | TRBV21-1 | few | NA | CASSTWTGVSPFWSYEQYF | TGTGCCAGCAGCACCTGGACAGGGGTCTCCCCGTTCTGGTCCTACGAGCAGTACTTC
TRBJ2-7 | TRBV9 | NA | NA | CASGGLSGHEQYF | TGTGCCAGCGGTGGACTATCGGGCCACGAGCAGTACTTC
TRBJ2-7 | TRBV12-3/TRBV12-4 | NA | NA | CASSLGMRISYEQYF | TGTGCCAGCAGTTTGGGGATGCGGATATCCTACGAGCAGTACTTC
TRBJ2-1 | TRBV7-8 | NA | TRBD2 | CASSYPSGANSYNEQFF | TGTGCCAGCAGTTACCCTAGCGGGGCGAACTCCTACAATGAGCAGTTCTTC
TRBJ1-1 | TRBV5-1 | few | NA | CASSLELGWSTEAFF | TGCGCCAGCAGCTTGGAGCTGGGTTGGAGCACTGAAGCTTTCTTT
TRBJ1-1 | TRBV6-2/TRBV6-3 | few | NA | CASSYESGDTEAFF | TGTGCCAGCAGTTACGAGTCAGGGGACACTGAAGCTTTCTTT
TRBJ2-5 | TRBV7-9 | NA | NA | CASSLKLGRLETQYF | TGTGCCAGCAGCCTAAAGTTGGGCCGGTTAGAGACCCAGTACTTC
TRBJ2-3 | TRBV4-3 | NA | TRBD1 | CASSQGTGDTDTQYF | TGCGCCAGCAGCCAGGGGACAGGGGACACAGATACGCAGTATTTT
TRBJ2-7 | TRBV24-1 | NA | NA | CATGASYEQYF | TGTGCCACCGGGGCCTCCTACGAGCAGTACTTC
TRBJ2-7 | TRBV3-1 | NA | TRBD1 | CASSPQGANAYEQYF | TGTGCCAGCAGCCCACAGGGGGCGAACGCCTACGAGCAGTACTTC
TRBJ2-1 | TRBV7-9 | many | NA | CASSSATNEQFF | TGTGCCAGCAGCTCAGCCACTAATGAGCAGTTCTTC
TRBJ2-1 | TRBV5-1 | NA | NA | CASSSDIDEQFF | TGCGCCAGCAGCTCAGACATTGATGAGCAGTTCTTC
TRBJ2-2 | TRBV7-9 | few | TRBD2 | CASSSAGEIAGELFF | TGTGCCAGCAGCTCGGCGGGAGAAATTGCCGGGGAGCTGTTTTTT
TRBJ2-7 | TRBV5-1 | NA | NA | CASSLDPGRVGEQYF | TGCGCCAGCAGCTTGGATCCGGGCAGGGTGGGGGAGCAGTACTTC
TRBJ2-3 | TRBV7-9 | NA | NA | CASSPPTLSTDTQYF | TGTGCCAGCAGCCCTCCGACTCTGAGCACAGATACGCAGTATTTT
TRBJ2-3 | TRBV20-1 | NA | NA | CSARALPGKEHLWITDTQYF | TGCAGTGCTAGAGCTCTTCCAGGGAAAGAACACCTTTGGATCACAGATACGCAGTATTTT
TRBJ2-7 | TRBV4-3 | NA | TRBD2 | CASSLGTIGTSGSYEQYF | TGCGCCAGCAGCCTAGGAACCATCGGGACTAGCGGATCCTACGAGCAGTACTTC
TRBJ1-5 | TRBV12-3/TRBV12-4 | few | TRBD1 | CASSPGQGDQPQHF | TGTGCCAGCAGCCCGGGACAGGGGGACCAGCCCCAGCATTTT